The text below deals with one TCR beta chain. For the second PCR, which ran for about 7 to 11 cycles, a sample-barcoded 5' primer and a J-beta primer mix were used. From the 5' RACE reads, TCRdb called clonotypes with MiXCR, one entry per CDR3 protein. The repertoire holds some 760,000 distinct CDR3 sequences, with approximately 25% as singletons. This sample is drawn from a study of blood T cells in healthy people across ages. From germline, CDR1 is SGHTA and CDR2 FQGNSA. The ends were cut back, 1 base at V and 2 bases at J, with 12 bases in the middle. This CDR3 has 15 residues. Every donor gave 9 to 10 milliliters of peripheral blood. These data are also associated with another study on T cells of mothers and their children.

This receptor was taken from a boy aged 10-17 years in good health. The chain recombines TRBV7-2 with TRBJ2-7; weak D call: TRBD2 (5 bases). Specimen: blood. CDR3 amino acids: CASSLDRTGTYEQYF. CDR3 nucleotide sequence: TGTGCCAGCAGCTTAGATAGGACGGGAACCTACGAGCAGTACTTC.